Within the sample, the clone carrying this T cell receptor beta chain is medium-sized. Its specificity is not known. The sample is drawn from a study of cytomegalovirus exposure and HLA in healthy donors. Overall study findings and caveats: Rarity held for most TCR sequences, but there were some public TCRs that occurred in many donors. The listing of fewer than 200 TCR beta chains classed them as cytomegalovirus-associated.

The study ran its PCR with 60 Vbeta and 13 Jbeta primers. Methods used by the authors: Per a later analysis, the number of unique TCR beta chains was about 78 million, of which around 9.9 million were shared. TCRdb's copy holds only in-frame clones and misses some; the assay was immunoSEQ multiplex PCR. The DNA gave D and trimming, while V, J and clone size come from that table. The profile covers some 99,000 clones, with less than 85% appearing a single time and 1.8% taken by the ten largest. Though probably carrying unrecorded immune exposures, donors were nominally healthy at sampling. The junction had 8 bases not matched to a gene; V was cut back by 1 base and J by 6 bases. Germline CDR1 reads MNHNS; CDR2 reads SASEGT. This CDR3 contains 15 residues.

This sequence was found in a male donor in good health and CMV-seronegative. The sequenced sample was PBMCs. The chain joins TRBV6-1 to TRBJ1-2; 7 bases line up with TRBD1. As DNA, the CDR3 is TGTGCCAGCAGTGAAGGAGAAGGGGGCGCCGATGGCTACACCTTC. Translation gives CASSEGEGGADGYTF.